A selection of T cell receptor beta chains follows, all from one sample in a study of identical twins. One entry per CDR3 protein results from TCRdb running MiXCR on the 5' RACE reads. The sample carries 1.5 million to 2 million distinct CDR3 sequences, about 32% recorded once. Source material: cord blood. All receptors derive from a newborn girl in good health. Both conserved end residues are part of each CDR3. A D gene is named only where the DNA matches it firmly. The listing skips clone size in some rows; elsewhere it reads once, few, many or a size class.

d_gene,v_gene,abundance,j_gene,CDR3nt,CDR3aa
TRBD2,TRBV12-3/TRBV12-4,once,TRBJ2-7,TGTGCCAGCAGTCCAAATCGAGCGGGAAACTACAATGAGCAGTACTTC,CASSPNRAGNYNEQYF
-,TRBV10-3,-,TRBJ1-1,TGTGCCATCAAGGGACACACAGGGAATCGGCTGAACACTGAAGCTTTCTTT,CAIKGHTGNRLNTEAFF
-,TRBV4-2,many,TRBJ1-1,TGTGCCAGCAGCCAAGGAGGGAACACTGAAGCTTTCTTT,CASSQGGNTEAFF
TRBD2,TRBV6-5,-,TRBJ2-7,TGTGCCAGCAGTGACGGACTAGCGGAGTACAATGAGCAGTACTTC,CASSDGLAEYNEQYF
-,TRBV9,few,TRBJ1-5,TGTGCCAGCAGCGTAGTGGACAGCCGCAATCAGCCCCAGCATTTT,CASSVVDSRNQPQHF
TRBD1,TRBV7-2,-,TRBJ1-6,TGTGCCAGCAGCCCCACAGGGGGGCAGAGCTCCTATAATTCACCCCTCCACTTT,CASSPTGGQSSYNSPLHF
TRBD2,TRBV10-3,few,TRBJ2-3,TGTGCCATCAGTGTAGCGGGAGATACGCAGTATTTT,CAISVAGDTQYF
-,TRBV2,few,TRBJ2-7,TGTGCCAGCAGTGAAAAGGGGTTCGGGACCTTCTCCTACGAGCAGTACTTC,CASSEKGFGTFSYEQYF
TRBD2,TRBV7-2,once,TRBJ2-3,TGTGCCAGCACTCTAGCGGGGGGAGGCACAGATACGCAGTATTTT,CASTLAGGGTDTQYF
-,TRBV7-9,-,TRBJ2-7,TGTGCCAGCAGCTTAGATACACGTTCCGAGCAGTACTTC,CASSLDTRSEQYF
TRBD2,TRBV9,-,TRBJ2-3,TGTGCCAGCAGCGTAGCTCCCGGACTAGCGGGAGGGTCAGATACGCAGTATTTT,CASSVAPGLAGGSDTQYF
TRBD2,TRBV6-2/TRBV6-3,few,TRBJ2-5,TGTGCCAGCAGTTACTCGACCTCGGGGGAGGGCCAAGAGACCCAGTACTTC,CASSYSTSGEGQETQYF
TRBD2,TRBV4-2,few,TRBJ2-1,TGTGCCAGCAGCCCGCCTAGCGGGATAACGTACAATGAGCAGTTCTTC,CASSPPSGITYNEQFF
-,TRBV4-2,-,TRBJ2-4,TGTGCCAGCAGCCAGGAAACAGGGGCCAAAAACATTCAGTACTTC,CASSQETGAKNIQYF
-,TRBV7-8,-,TRBJ1-2,TGTGCCAGCAGCTTATCTGTGGGGGACTATGGCTACACCTTC,CASSLSVGDYGYTF
-,TRBV20-1,few,TRBJ2-3,TGCAGTGCTAGCCCCCTGGGGGGTAAACTTAGCACAGATACGCAGTATTTT,CSASPLGGKLSTDTQYF
TRBD2,TRBV28,few,TRBJ2-7,TGTGCCAGCAGTTTTGTTTCTATCGGGAGGACTCGCTCCTACGAGCAGTACTTC,CASSFVSIGRTRSYEQYF
-,TRBV9,few,TRBJ2-1,TGTGCCAGCAGCGTAGAACCCACCGACAATGAGCAGTTCTTC,CASSVEPTDNEQFF
-,TRBV20-1,few,TRBJ1-2,TGCAGTGCTATAGGTCCGGGGAACTATGGCTACACCTTC,CSAIGPGNYGYTF
-,TRBV5-1,-,TRBJ2-2,TGCGCCAGCAGCTTGTGGCTAGCGACCAACACCGGGGAGCTGTTTTTT,CASSLWLATNTGELFF
-,TRBV27,few,TRBJ1-5,TGTGCCAGCAGTTGGGACAAATATAGCAATCAGCCCCAGCATTTT,CASSWDKYSNQPQHF
-,TRBV28,-,TRBJ2-7,TGTGCCAGCAGTTCCGACTTCGGCTACGAGCAGTACTTC,CASSSDFGYEQYF
-,TRBV4-2,-,TRBJ2-3,TGTGCCAGCGGCCAAGGTCGAGATACGCAGTATTTT,CASGQGRDTQYF
TRBD1,TRBV20-1,few,TRBJ2-5,TGCAGTGCTAGACTACAGGGGGGAGAGCAGTACTTC,CSARLQGGEQYF
TRBD2,TRBV12-3/TRBV12-4,-,TRBJ2-3,TGTGCCAGCAGTTTTCCTCGTAGCGGGAGAGCTAGCACAGATACGCAGTATTTT,CASSFPRSGRASTDTQYF
-,TRBV3-1,-,TRBJ2-5,TGTGCCAGCAGCCAAGATACCAGGGCGGAGACCCAGTACTTC,CASSQDTRAETQYF
-,TRBV4-2,-,TRBJ1-4,TGTGCCAGCAGCCAAGAGGGGCCGGTCAGGACTAATGAAAAACTGTTTTTT,CASSQEGPVRTNEKLFF
-,TRBV7-8,many,TRBJ2-7,TGTGCCAGCAGCAAAGTCAGGGATTCCTACGAGCAGTACTTC,CASSKVRDSYEQYF
TRBD2,TRBV10-3,-,TRBJ2-1,TGTGCCATCAGCCCCGGGACTAGCGGGTGCAATGAGCAGTTCTTC,CAISPGTSGCNEQFF
TRBD2,TRBV20-1,-,TRBJ2-3,TGCAGTGCTAGTCGTGGGACTAGCGGCACAGATACGCAGTATTTT,CSASRGTSGTDTQYF
-,TRBV25-1,-,TRBJ2-1,TGTGCCAGCAGTTCCTGCAGGGGGGAAAGCTACAATGAGCAGTTCTTC,CASSSCRGESYNEQFF
TRBD2,TRBV5-1,-,TRBJ2-3,TGCGCCAGCAGCCCACCAGCGGGAGGGCCCACGGATACGCAGTATTTT,CASSPPAGGPTDTQYF
-,TRBV20-1,few,TRBJ1-2,TGCAGTGTCCGGGACTATTCCCAAAACTATGGCTACACCTTC,CSVRDYSQNYGYTF
TRBD2,TRBV5-1,-,TRBJ2-2,TGCGCCAGCAGCTCTATAGCGGGCACCGGGGAGCTGTTTTTT,CASSSIAGTGELFF
TRBD2,TRBV7-2,-,TRBJ2-5,TGTGCCAGCAGCCTGACTAGCGGGAGTGTCGAGACCCAGTACTTC,CASSLTSGSVETQYF
-,TRBV6-1,few,TRBJ2-5,TGTGCCAGCAGTTCGGAGGGGGCACGGGAGACCCAGTACTTC,CASSSEGARETQYF
TRBD2,TRBV3-1,few,TRBJ2-7,TGTGCCAGCAGCCAAGATCGACTAGCGGGAGCCCAGTACTTC,CASSQDRLAGAQYF
TRBD1,TRBV12-3/TRBV12-4,many,TRBJ2-7,TGTGCCAGCGGCCGGGACAGTGACTACGAGCAGTACTTC,CASGRDSDYEQYF
-,TRBV4-1,few,TRBJ2-3,TGCGCCAGCAGCCCCCGGGGCGGTAATCCGGATACGCAGTATTTT,CASSPRGGNPDTQYF
-,TRBV6-1,few,TRBJ2-7,TGTGCCAGCAAAGGGGGGGACGAGCAGTACTTC,CASKGGDEQYF
TRBD2,TRBV20-1,many,TRBJ2-1,TGCAGTGCTAGAAGGTCGGGACTAGTCGATGAGCAGTTCTTC,CSARRSGLVDEQFF
-,TRBV12-5,-,TRBJ2-3,TGTGCTAGTGGTTACGGGGTCTCTAGCACAGATACGCAGTATTTT,CASGYGVSSTDTQYF
-,TRBV3-1,-,TRBJ1-2,TGTGCCAGCAGCCTCGTGAATGGAGCTAACTATGGCTACACCTTC,CASSLVNGANYGYTF
TRBD2,TRBV13,few,TRBJ2-1,TGTGCCAGCAGCTTCGGCGGGGGGCCCAATGAGCAGTTCTTC,CASSFGGGPNEQFF
TRBD2,TRBV10-3,-,TRBJ2-3,TGTGCCACCGGGGACGGGGGGACAGATACGCAGTATTTT,CATGDGGTDTQYF
TRBD1,TRBV4-2,-,TRBJ2-7,TGTGCCAGCAGCCGCCGAGGGACAGTATCCTACGAGCAGTACTTC,CASSRRGTVSYEQYF
TRBD1,TRBV27,-,TRBJ2-3,TGTGCCAGCCGGACAGGGCGGGAAACAGATACGCAGTATTTT,CASRTGRETDTQYF